The T cell receptor (beta chain) described here comes from a study of T cells in Graves' hyperthyroidism and ophthalmopathy. Study-wide background: Peripheral blood was acquired at first diagnosis, ahead of any therapy whatsoever.

Details on this clonotype: Its antigen is unknown.

For ophthalmopathy patients, the Clinical Activity Score was at least 3 and the NOSPECS grade at least 4; duration was under 3 months. Study results and limitations: The authors' 13 V-J model separated ophthalmopathy from stable hyperthyroidism. With a median lead of roughly 6.2 months before onset, the model predicted ophthalmopathy.

TCR beta CDR3 regions were amplified from RNA. TCR CDR3 underwent first-round RT-PCR with the HTBI primer set. TCRdb independently ran MiXCR on the multiplex PCR reads; one entry per CDR3 protein. The profile covers fewer than 700,000 distinct CDR3 sequences, with 17% appearing a single time and 15% to 20% taken by the ten largest. This CDR3 spans 14 amino acids. The J segment lost 6 bases and the V segment lost 6 bases, leaving 10 bases of the junction unmatched. The specimen was blood. The gene calls are TRBV12-3 or TRBV12-4 and TRBJ1-1; the match to TRBD1 covers 7 bases. This clonotype was sampled from a young woman with Graves' ophthalmopathy. CDR3 nucleotides: TGTGCCAGCAGACGACAGGGAAAGGGCGCTGAAGCTTTCTTT. Translation gives CASRRQGKGAEAFF.